The clone carrying this TCR beta chain was found a few times. Its antigen is as yet unknown. The CDR3 has 12 residues. The ends were cut back, 5 bases at V and 5 bases at J, with 11 bases in the middle. Germline V gene sequence: CDR1 GTSNPN, CDR2 SVGIG (reference sequence). This entry belongs to a study of T cells after yellow fever vaccination. Overall study context: The fractions with low cell numbers were processed using SMART-Seq v4 Ultra Low Input.

Notes on the study in general: Detected again after the booster were most primary-vaccination clones, at nearly 97% CD4 and 70% to 90% CD8.

Template-switching 5'RACE yielded the TCR cDNA; a universal primer site and UMIs were added in the process. TCRdb redid the calling of the 5' RACE reads with MiXCR, one entry per CDR3 protein. The sample lists 200,000 to 250,000 distinct CDR3 sequences; 6.5% to 8.5% were seen once. This TCR was recovered from a man aged 25-45 years who received the YFV17D yellow fever vaccine. Here the sequenced sample was CD4+ T cells sorted from PBMCs, taken 15 days after the yellow fever booster vaccination. The chain couples TRBV30 to TRBJ2-3; D is perhaps TRBD1 (6 bases). CDR3 sequence: CAWGQNGDTQYF. CDR3 coding DNA: TGTGCCTGGGGACAGAACGGAGATACGCAGTATTTT.